This TCR beta chain is from a study of blood T cells in healthy people across ages. Findings of the study overall: The study found more naive CD4+ cells and higher diversity in long-lived than aged donors. Per million T cells, TCR beta diversity dropped roughly linearly as age increased. The unknown donor CMV status may have confounded expanded clonotype changes.

As for this clonotype: Its antigen is still unknown.

Germline CDR1 reads SGHKS; CDR2 reads YYEKEE (reference sequence). Trimming stripped 0 bases from V and 7 bases from J, with 11 bases between. The CDR3 length is 14 residues. PCR was performed a second time for about 7 to 11 cycles using a sample-barcoded 5' primer and a J-beta primer mix. TCRdb recomputed calls from the 5' RACE reads with MiXCR, one row per CDR3 protein. There are roughly 2 million distinct CDR3 sequences in the sample; around half occur only once, and approximately 2.1% lies in the top ten. This sequence joins TRBV5-5 and TRBJ1-5, with D perhaps TRBD1 (5 bases). Material: blood. The source of this sequence is a woman aged 40 to 50 in good health. The chain's CDR3 is CASSLVRGGQPQHF. CDR3 sequence (DNA): TGTGCCAGCAGCTTGGTCCGGGGCGGACAGCCCCAGCATTTT.